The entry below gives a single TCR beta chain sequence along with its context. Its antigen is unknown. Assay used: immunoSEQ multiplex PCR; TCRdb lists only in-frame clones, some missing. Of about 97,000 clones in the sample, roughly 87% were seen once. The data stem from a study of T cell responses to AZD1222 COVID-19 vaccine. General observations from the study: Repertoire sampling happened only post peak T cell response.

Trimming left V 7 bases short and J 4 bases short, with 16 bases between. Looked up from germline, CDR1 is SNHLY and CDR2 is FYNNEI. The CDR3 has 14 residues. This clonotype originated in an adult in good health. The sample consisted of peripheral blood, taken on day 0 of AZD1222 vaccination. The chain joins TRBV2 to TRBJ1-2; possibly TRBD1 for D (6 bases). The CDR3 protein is CASTAEGGAYGYTF. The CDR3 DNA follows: TGTGCCAGCACAGCCGAGGGGGGCGCCTATGGCTACACCTTC.